This section outlines one TCR beta chain sequence together with its context. How the authors handled the data: Estimates of nucleated cell counts were drawn from the amplification of reference gene primers. The repertoire was sequenced with immunoSEQ multiplex PCR; TCRdb's copy has only in-frame clones and lacks some. Clone size and V and J calls were adopted from that table, with D and trimming inferred from the DNA. Of about 120,000 clones listed, about 83% were seen once; the top ten hold 5.9%. The data belong to a study of blood T cell repertoires in COVID-19. Study-wide background: Spain, Italy and the United States supplied samples that represented acute and convalescent COVID-19. T cells, B-cell-depleted T cells, or PBMCs provided the cDNA or gDNA that served as material.

Germline V gives CDR1 KGHSH, CDR2 LQKENI. This CDR3 comprises 16 residues. With 3 bases clipped from V and 6 bases from J, the junction kept 6 bases outside the gene matches. The sequence was obtained from a man older than 75 with active or convalescent COVID-19. The V gene is TRBV18, the J gene TRBJ1-6; 9 bases map to TRBD1. Sequenced sample: peripheral blood. The CDR3: CASSPTGQGSNSPLHF. CDR3 DNA: TGTGCCAGCTCACCTACGGGACAGGGCTCTAATTCACCCCTCCACTTT.